The clone carrying this T cell receptor beta chain was seen at least ten times. This sample stems from a study of Graves' ophthalmopathy and Graves' hyperthyroidism. The study amplified TCR beta CDR3 regions using RNA transcripts. After a first-round RT-PCR with HTBI primers, a second-round multiplex PCR was run. One entry per CDR3 protein results from TCRdb running MiXCR on the multiplex PCR reads. This sample has around 340,000 distinct CDR3 sequences, with roughly 15% found just once. CDR1 is DFQATT and CDR2 is SNEGSKA in the germline V gene (reference sequence). This CDR3 has 18 amino acids. Unmatched junction bases numbered 11, after V lost 4 bases and J lost 1 base.

Sequencing input: peripheral blood. This receptor was identified in an adult man with Graves' ophthalmopathy. V is TRBV20-1 and J is TRBJ1-5, with 12 bases fitting TRBD1. CDR3 loop: CSANSGTGGFRSNQPQHF. The CDR3 region has the DNA TGCAGTGCTAACTCCGGGACAGGGGGCTTCAGAAGCAATCAGCCCCAGCATTTT.